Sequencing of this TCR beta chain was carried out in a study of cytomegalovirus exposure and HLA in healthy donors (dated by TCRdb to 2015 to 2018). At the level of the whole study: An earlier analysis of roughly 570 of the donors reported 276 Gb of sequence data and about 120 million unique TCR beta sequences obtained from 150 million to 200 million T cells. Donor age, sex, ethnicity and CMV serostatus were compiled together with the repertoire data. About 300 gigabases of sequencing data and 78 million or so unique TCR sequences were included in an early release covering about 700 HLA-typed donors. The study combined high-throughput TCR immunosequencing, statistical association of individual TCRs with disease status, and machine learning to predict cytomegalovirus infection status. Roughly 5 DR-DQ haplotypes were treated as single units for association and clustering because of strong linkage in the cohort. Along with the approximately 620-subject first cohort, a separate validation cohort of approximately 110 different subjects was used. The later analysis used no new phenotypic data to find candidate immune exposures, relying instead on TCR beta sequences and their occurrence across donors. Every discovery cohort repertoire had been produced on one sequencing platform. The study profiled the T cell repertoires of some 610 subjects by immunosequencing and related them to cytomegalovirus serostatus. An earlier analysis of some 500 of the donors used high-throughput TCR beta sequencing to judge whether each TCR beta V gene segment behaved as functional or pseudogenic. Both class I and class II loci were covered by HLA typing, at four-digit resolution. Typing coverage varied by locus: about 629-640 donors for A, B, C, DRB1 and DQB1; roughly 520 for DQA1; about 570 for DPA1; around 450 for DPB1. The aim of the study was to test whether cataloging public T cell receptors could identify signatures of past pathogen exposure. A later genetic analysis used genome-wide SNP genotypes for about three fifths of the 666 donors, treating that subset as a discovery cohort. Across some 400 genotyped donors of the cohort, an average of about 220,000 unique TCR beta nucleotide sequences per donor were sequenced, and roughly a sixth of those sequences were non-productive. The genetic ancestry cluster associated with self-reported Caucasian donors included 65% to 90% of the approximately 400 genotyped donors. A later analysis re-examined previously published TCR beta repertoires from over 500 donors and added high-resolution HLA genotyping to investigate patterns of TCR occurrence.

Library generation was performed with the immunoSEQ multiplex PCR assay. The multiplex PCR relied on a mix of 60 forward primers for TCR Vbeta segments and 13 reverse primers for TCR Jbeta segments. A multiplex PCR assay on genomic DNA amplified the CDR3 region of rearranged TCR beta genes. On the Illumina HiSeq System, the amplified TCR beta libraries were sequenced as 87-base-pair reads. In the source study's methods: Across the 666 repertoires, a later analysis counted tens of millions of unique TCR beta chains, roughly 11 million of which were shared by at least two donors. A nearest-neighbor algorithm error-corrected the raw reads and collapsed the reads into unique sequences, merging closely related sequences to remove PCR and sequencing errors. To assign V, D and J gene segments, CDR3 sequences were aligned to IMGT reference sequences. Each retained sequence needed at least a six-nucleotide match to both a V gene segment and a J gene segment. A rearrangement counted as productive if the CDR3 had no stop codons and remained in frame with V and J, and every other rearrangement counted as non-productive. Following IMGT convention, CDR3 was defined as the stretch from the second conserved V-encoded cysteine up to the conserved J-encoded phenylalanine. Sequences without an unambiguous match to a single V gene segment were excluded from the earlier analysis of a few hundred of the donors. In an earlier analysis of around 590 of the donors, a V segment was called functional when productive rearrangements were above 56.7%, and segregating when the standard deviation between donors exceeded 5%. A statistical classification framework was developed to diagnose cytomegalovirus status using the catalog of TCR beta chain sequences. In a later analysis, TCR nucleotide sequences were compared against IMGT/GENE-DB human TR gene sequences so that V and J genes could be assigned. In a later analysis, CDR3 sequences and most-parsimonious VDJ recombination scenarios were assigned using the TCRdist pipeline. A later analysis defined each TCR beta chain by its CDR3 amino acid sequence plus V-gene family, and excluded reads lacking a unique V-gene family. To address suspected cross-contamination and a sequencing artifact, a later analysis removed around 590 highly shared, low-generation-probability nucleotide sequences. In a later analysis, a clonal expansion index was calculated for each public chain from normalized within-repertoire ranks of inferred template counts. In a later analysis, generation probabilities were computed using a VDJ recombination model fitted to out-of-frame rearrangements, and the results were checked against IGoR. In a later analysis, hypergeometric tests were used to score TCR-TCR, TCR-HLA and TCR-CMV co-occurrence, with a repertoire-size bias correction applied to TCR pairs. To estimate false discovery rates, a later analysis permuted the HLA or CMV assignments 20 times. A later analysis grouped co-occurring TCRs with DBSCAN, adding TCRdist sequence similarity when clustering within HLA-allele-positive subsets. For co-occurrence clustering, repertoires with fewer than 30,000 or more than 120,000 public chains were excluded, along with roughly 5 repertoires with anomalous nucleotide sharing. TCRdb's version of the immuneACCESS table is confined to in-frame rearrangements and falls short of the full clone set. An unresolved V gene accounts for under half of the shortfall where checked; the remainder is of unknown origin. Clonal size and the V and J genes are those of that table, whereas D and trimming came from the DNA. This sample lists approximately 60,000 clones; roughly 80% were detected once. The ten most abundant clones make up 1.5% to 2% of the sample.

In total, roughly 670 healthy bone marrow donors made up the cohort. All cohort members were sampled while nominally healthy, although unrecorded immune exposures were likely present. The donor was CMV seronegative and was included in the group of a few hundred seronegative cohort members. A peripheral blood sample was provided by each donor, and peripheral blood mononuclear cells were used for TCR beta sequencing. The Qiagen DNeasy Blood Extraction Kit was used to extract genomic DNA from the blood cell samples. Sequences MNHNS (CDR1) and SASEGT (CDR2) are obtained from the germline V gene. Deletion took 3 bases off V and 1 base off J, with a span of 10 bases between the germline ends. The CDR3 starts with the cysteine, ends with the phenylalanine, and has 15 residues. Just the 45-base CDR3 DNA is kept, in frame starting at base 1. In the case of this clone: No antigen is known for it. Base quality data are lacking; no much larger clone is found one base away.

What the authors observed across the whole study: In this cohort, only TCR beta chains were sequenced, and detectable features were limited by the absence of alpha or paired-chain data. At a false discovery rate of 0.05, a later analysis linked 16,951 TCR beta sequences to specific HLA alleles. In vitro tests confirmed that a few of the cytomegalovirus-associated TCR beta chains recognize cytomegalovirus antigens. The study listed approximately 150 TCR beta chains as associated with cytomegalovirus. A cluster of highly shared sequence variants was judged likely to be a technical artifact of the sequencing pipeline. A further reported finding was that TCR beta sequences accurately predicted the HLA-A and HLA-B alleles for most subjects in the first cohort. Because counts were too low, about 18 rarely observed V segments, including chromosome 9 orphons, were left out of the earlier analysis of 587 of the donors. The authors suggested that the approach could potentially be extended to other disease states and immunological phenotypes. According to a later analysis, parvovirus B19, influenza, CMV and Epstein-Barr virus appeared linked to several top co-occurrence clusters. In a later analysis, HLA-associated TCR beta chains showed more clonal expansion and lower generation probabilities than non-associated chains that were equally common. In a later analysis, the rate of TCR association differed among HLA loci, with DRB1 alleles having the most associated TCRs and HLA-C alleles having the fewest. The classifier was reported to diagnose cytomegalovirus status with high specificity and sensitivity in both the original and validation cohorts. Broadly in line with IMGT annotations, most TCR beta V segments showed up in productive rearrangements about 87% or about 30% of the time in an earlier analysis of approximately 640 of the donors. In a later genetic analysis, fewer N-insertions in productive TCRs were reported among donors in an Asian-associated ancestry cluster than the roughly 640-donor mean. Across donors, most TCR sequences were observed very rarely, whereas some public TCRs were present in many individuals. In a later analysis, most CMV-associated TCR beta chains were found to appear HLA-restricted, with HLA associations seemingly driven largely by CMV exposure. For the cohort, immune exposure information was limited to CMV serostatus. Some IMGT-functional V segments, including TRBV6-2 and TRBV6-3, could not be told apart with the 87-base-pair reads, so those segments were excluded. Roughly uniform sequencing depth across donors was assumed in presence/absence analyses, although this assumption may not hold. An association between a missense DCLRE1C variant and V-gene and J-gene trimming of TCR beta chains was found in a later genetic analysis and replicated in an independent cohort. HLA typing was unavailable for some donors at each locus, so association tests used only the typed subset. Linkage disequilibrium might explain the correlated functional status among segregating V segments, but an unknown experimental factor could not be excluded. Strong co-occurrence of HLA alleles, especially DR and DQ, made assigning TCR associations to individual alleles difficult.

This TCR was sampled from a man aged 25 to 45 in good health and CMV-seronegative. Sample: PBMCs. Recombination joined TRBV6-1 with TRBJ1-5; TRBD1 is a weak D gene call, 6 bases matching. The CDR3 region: CASSEQGPSNQPQHF. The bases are TGTGCCAGCAGTGAGCAGGGGCCGAGCAATCAGCCCCAGCATTTT.